The source of this T cell receptor (beta chain) is a study of monozygotic twins with inflammatory bowel disease. With the 5' RACE reads reprocessed, TCRdb shows one record per CDR3 protein and no DNA. The table for this sample gives 310,000 or so distinct CDR3 sequences. Per the germline V gene, CDR1 is DFQATT and CDR2 is SNEGSKA (reference sequence). CDR3 length equals 12 residues. This sequence originates from a human donor with ulcerative colitis or Crohn's disease, or a healthy co-twin of an affected twin (not recorded which). The rearrangement links TRBV20-1 to TRBJ2-1; as DNA is missing, the TRBD1 call by TCRdb cannot be tested. Material: blood. CDR3 sequence reads: CSASTGVDEQFF.